Listed below are T cell receptor beta chains from one sample, sequenced in a study of blood T cells in healthy people across ages. TCRdb called the 5' RACE reads again in MiXCR, with one record for every CDR3 protein. The data contain about 670,000 distinct CDR3 sequences, approximately 52% of them singletons. The sample consisted of blood. The receptors originated from a woman older than 75 in good health. Both conserved end residues are part of each CDR3. Fields, in order: J gene, D gene, clone size, V gene, CDR3 protein, CDR3 DNA. D genes are given only for firm matches. The listing skips clone size in some rows; elsewhere it reads once, few, many or a size class.

>TRBJ2-5|NA|NA|TRBV4-1
CASSQDWTKTTSKETQYF
TGCGCCAGCAGCCAAGATTGGACGAAAACGACCTCAAAAGAGACCCAGTACTTC
>TRBJ1-4|NA|NA|TRBV2
CASSEVEKLFF
TGTGCCAGCAGTGAGGTTGAAAAACTGTTTTTT
>TRBJ1-4|NA|NA|TRBV18
CASSSSGRGAGEKLFF
TGTGCCAGCTCTTCCTCCGGTCGAGGGGCGGGAGAAAAACTGTTTTTT
>TRBJ2-7|TRBD2|NA|TRBV6-2/TRBV6-3
CASSYKLAGGRSYEQYF
TGTGCCAGCAGTTACAAACTAGCGGGAGGGCGAAGCTACGAGCAGTACTTC
>TRBJ1-1|NA|NA|TRBV15
CATSSYLDGTEAFF
TGTGCCACCAGCTCCTACCTAGACGGCACTGAAGCTTTCTTT
>TRBJ1-6|NA|NA|TRBV20-1
CSASVGAGYNSPLHF
TGCAGTGCTAGTGTAGGGGCCGGCTATAATTCACCCCTCCACTTT
>TRBJ2-1|TRBD2|NA|TRBV12-3/TRBV12-4
CASSLVSGGLTEQFF
TGTGCCAGCAGTTTAGTGTCGGGGGGGCTGACTGAGCAGTTCTTC
>TRBJ1-2|NA|few|TRBV3-1
CASTETAANYGYTF
TGTGCCAGCACCGAAACGGCAGCTAACTATGGCTACACCTTC
>TRBJ2-5|TRBD1|NA|TRBV18
CASSPETGIQETQYF
TGTGCCAGCTCACCTGAGACAGGGATCCAAGAGACCCAGTACTTC
>TRBJ2-3|TRBD2|many|TRBV5-5
CASSLGPRSGGTDTQYF
TGTGCCAGCAGCTTGGGCCCCCGCAGCGGGGGAACAGATACGCAGTATTTT
>TRBJ2-7|NA|few|TRBV3-1
CASSAGTSSYEQYF
TGTGCCAGCAGCGCCGGGACAAGCTCCTACGAGCAGTACTTC
>TRBJ2-7|TRBD2|once|TRBV29-1
CSATSGLAGSYEQYF
TGCAGCGCTACATCGGGACTAGCGGGGTCCTACGAGCAGTACTTC
>TRBJ2-4|TRBD1|few|TRBV15
CATSRDADQGVIQYF
TGTGCCACCAGCAGAGATGCGGACCAGGGGGTCATTCAGTACTTC
>TRBJ1-2|TRBD1|NA|TRBV4-1
CASSQPGQRNGYTF
TGCGCCAGCAGCCAACCGGGACAGAGAAATGGCTACACCTTC
>TRBJ1-6|TRBD1|NA|TRBV6-2/TRBV6-3
CASSEQGAMTPLHF
TGTGCCAGCAGTGAACAGGGGGCTATGACACCCCTCCACTTT
>TRBJ1-6|NA|NA|TRBV7-9
CASSSAGGIDNSPLHF
TGTGCCAGCAGCTCAGCGGGGGGGATCGATAATTCACCCCTCCACTTT
>TRBJ2-3|TRBD2|NA|TRBV28
CASSLAGGGADTQYF
TGTGCCAGCAGTTTAGCGGGGGGAGGTGCAGATACGCAGTATTTT
>TRBJ2-2|NA|NA|TRBV5-1
CASSLAGDGGELFF
TGCGCCAGCAGCTTGGCTGGGGACGGCGGGGAGCTGTTTTTT
>TRBJ2-7|NA|many|TRBV27
CASSLMDRIYEQYF
TGTGCCAGCAGTTTGATGGACAGAATCTACGAGCAGTACTTC
>TRBJ2-1|NA|many|TRBV6-6
CASSFLPWGNTNEQFF
TGTGCCAGCAGTTTCCTTCCTTGGGGGAACACAAATGAGCAGTTCTTC
>TRBJ2-1|TRBD2|NA|TRBV29-1
CSVEGLAGSYNEQFF
TGCAGCGTTGAAGGACTAGCGGGTTCCTACAATGAGCAGTTCTTC
>TRBJ1-1|TRBD1|NA|TRBV5-6
CASFPVGRGRGGTEAFF
TGTGCCAGCTTCCCGGTCGGCAGGGGGCGGGGGGGCACTGAAGCTTTCTTT
>TRBJ2-1|TRBD2|once|TRBV6-5
CASSYSSAGVGNEQFF
TGTGCCAGCAGTTACTCGTCGGCGGGAGTCGGGAATGAGCAGTTCTTC
>TRBJ1-6|NA|once|TRBV6-5
CASSYSSGIGSPLHF
TGTGCCAGCAGTTACTCATCGGGGATAGGGTCACCCCTCCACTTT
>TRBJ2-2|NA|NA|TRBV12-5
CASGFRTPQNTGELFF
TGTGCTAGTGGTTTTCGGACCCCACAAAACACCGGGGAGCTGTTTTTT
>TRBJ2-1|NA|few|TRBV7-2
CASSPCNEQFF
TGTGCCAGCAGCCCGTGCAATGAGCAGTTCTTC
>TRBJ1-5|NA|few|TRBV20-1
CSAPSSLGTSNQPQHF
TGCAGTGCCCCTTCTTCATTGGGGACTAGCAATCAGCCCCAGCATTTT
>TRBJ2-5|NA|NA|TRBV5-1
CASRSQGGVQGTQYF
TGCGCCAGCAGGTCTCAGGGAGGAGTCCAAGGGACTCAGTACTTC
>TRBJ1-2|NA|few|TRBV30
CAWSRGPNYGYTF
TGTGCCTGGAGTAGGGGCCCTAACTATGGCTACACCTTC
>TRBJ1-2|NA|NA|TRBV7-2
CASTQWGDGGYTF
TGTGCCAGCACCCAGTGGGGTGACGGTGGCTACACCTTC
>TRBJ2-1|TRBD2|many|TRBV10-3
CAISERGENEQFF
TGTGCCATCAGTGAGCGGGGGGAAAATGAGCAGTTCTTC
>TRBJ2-1|TRBD2|many|TRBV4-2
CASSRELLGTILFF
TGTGCCAGCAGCCGAGAACTCCTCGGGACTATCTTGTTCTTC
>TRBJ2-7|NA|NA|TRBV7-2
CASSLATQAYEQYF
TGTGCCAGCAGCTTAGCGACCCAAGCCTACGAGCAGTACTTC
>TRBJ2-7|NA|NA|TRBV23-1
CASSQSPGWAFYEQYF
TGCGCCAGCAGTCAATCCCCGGGGTGGGCCTTCTACGAGCAGTACTTC
>TRBJ2-1|NA|NA|TRBV5-1
CASSLGPSLNYEQFF
TGCGCCAGCAGCTTGGGGCCTAGCCTGAACTATGAGCAGTTCTTC
>TRBJ1-1|NA|few|TRBV29-1
CSVASDTEAFF
TGCAGCGTTGCTTCGGACACTGAAGCTTTCTTT
>TRBJ2-1|TRBD2|NA|TRBV7-9
CASSPTSQAYNEQFF
TGTGCCAGCAGCCCGACTAGCCAGGCCTACAATGAGCAGTTCTTC